This record looks at one T cell receptor beta chain sequence and its context. What it binds is unknown. The data derive from a study of cytomegalovirus exposure and HLA in healthy donors. Study-wide results and limits: Presence/absence analysis assumed near-uniform sequencing depth across donors. The majority of CMV-associated TCR beta chains were reported as apparently HLA-restricted in a later analysis. Per published accounts, TCR beta sequences correctly predicted the HLA-A and HLA-B alleles of most subjects.

In the PCR, 60 Vbeta and 13 Jbeta primers were used. Some clones are missing from TCRdb's copy, which holds only in-frame ones; the method was immunoSEQ multiplex PCR. This sample has about 270,000 clones, with 72% found just once. This sequence was found in a female donor in good health and CMV-seronegative. Material for sequencing was PBMCs.

The CDR3 nucleotides are TGCGCCAGCAGCTCGGGACAGGGGTTTCAAGAGACCCAGTACTTC. Translating it yields CASSSGQGFQETQYF. The chain couples TRBV5-1 to TRBJ2-5; 10 bases align to TRBD1. CDR3 length: 15 amino acids. CDR1 is SGHRS and CDR2 is YFSETQ in the germline V gene. After removal of 3 bases from V and 2 bases from J, the junction contained 4 bases not matched to a gene.